The 23 T cell receptor beta chains below come from one sample, sequenced in a study of graft-versus-host responses after intestinal transplantation. Profiling relied on immunoSEQ multiplex PCR, and the TCRdb table lists in-frame clones only, not all of them. The sample holds roughly 9,700 clones; about 31% are singletons and the top ten take about 5.8%. The material sequenced was alloreactive CD4+ T cells from a mixed lymphocyte reaction culture, taken before transplantation. Specified subset: CFSE-low proliferating T cells sorted from roughly six-day pre-transplant mixed lymphocyte reaction (GvH or HvG direction). The receptors stem from a human patient who was an organ donor for intestinal transplantation.

V and J are TRBV10-3 and TRBJ2-7; 7 bases agree with TRBD1. V was pared by 6 bases and J by 0 bases, with 5 bases of the junction left unmatched. CDR1 and CDR2 from the germline V gene are ENHRY and SYGVKD. The CDR3 is 14 amino acids. CDR3 residues: CAISPDRPSYEQYF. For the CDR3, the DNA is TGTGCCATCAGCCCGGACAGGCCCTCCTACGAGCAGTACTTC.

The chain joins TRBV5-4 to TRBJ2-5; no clear D gene. The CDR3 runs to 14 residues. V lost 0 bases, J lost 0 bases, and 6 bases lay in between. The germline V gene encodes CDR1 SGHNT and CDR2 YYREEE (reference sequence). The CDR3 DNA sequence: TGTGCCAGCAGCTTGGAACAGTACCAAGAGACCCAGTACTTC. Translating gives CASSLEQYQETQYF.

This clone was seen once. This sequence joins TRBV5-4 and TRBJ1-3; a possible D gene is TRBD1 (5 bases). Germline lookup yields CDR1 SGHNT and CDR2 YYREEE (reference sequence). Trimming removed 4 bases from V and 15 bases from J, with 17 bases in between. CDR3 length: 12 residues. The CDR3 protein is CASSQEGRVKYF. The CDR3 DNA sequence: TGTGCCAGCAGCCAAGAAGGCAGGGTTAAATATTTT.

This chain joins TRBV5-4 and TRBJ1-6; TRBD1 matches at 8 bases. CDR1 SGHNT and CDR2 YYREEE come from the germline V gene (reference sequence). The CDR3 covers 17 residues. V lost 2 bases and J lost 10; bases outside the gene matches: 14. CDR3 in amino acids: CASSLAGGGKAGSPLHF. The CDR3 region has the DNA TGTGCCAGCAGCTTAGCAGGGGGCGGGAAAGCGGGATCACCCCTCCACTTT.

The V call is TRBV9, the J call TRBJ2-1, with 7 bases aligning to TRBD1. This CDR3 is 15 amino acids long. Germline V CDR1 and CDR2: SGDLS, YYNGEE. V shed 0 bases and J 4 bases; nucleotides not matched to a gene: 4. The CDR3 protein is CASSVEGQPYNEQFF. The DNA for the CDR3 is TGTGCCAGCAGCGTAGAGGGACAGCCTTACAATGAGCAGTTCTTC.

The genes are TRBV7-6 and TRBJ2-7, with 12 bases fitting TRBD1. Germline V gives CDR1 SGHVS, CDR2 FNYEAQ. The CDR3 has 15 residues. The V segment lost 5 bases and the J segment 4 bases; nucleotides outside the gene matches: 6. CDR3: CASSPGDRGLYEQYF. DNA of the CDR3: TGTGCCAGCAGCCCTGGGGACAGGGGGCTATACGAGCAGTACTTC.

V usage is TRBV4-3 and J usage is TRBJ2-2; D is possibly TRBD1 (6 bases). V shed 0 bases and J shed 4 bases, with 15 bases lying between them. The CDR3 has 17 amino acids. CDR1 is LGHNA and CDR2 is YSLEER in the germline V gene. The CDR3 region is CASSQDPLGAGTGELFF. CDR3 nucleotide sequence: TGCGCCAGCAGCCAAGATCCTCTGGGGGCGGGCACCGGGGAGCTGTTTTTT.

The chain has TRBV20-1 and TRBJ2-5; D unclear. The DNA end is a closer match to TRBJ2-7, so the J assignment may be wrong. The V gene's germline CDR1 is DFQATT and CDR2 SNEGSKA (reference sequence). The CDR3 length is 11 residues. This CDR3 reads CSAPLAYEQYF. CDR3 nucleotide sequence: TGCAGTGCCCCCCTAGCCTACGAGCAGTACTTC.

There are a few counts of this clone. This chain links TRBV5-5 with TRBJ2-7; D not resolved. V lost 0 bases to trimming and J lost 2 bases, with 3 bases between them. This CDR3 region has 12 residues. In germline, CDR1 is SGHKS, CDR2 YYEKEE (reference sequence). CDR3 protein: CASSLDTYEQYF. As DNA, the CDR3 is TGTGCCAGCAGCTTGGACACCTACGAGCAGTACTTC.

CDR3 residues: CASSLLGGGRTDTQYF. In nucleotides, the CDR3 is TGTGCCAGCAGCTTATTAGGCGGGGGCCGCACAGATACGCAGTATTTT. The V gene is TRBV11-3, the J gene TRBJ2-3; maybe TRBD2 (7 bases). Germline CDR1 and CDR2: SGHNT and YENEEA. The CDR3 runs to 16 residues. V was clipped by 2 bases and J by 1 base, with 13 bases between them.

This clone was observed a few times. The chain couples TRBV2 to TRBJ2-1; D is unresolved. V was pared by 3 bases and J by 4 bases, with 10 bases between. The CDR3 consists of 14 residues. Germline V CDR1 and CDR2: SNHLY, FYNNEI. The CDR3: CASSERYYYNEQFF. The DNA for the CDR3 is TGTGCCAGCAGTGAGAGGTACTATTACAATGAGCAGTTCTTC. Drawing the rest from reference TRBV2 and TRBJ2-1, the complete variable domain is EPEVTQTPSHQVTQMGQEVILRCVPISNHLYFYWYRQILGQKVEFLVSFYNNEISEKSEIFDDQFSVERPDGSNFTLKIRSTKLEDSAMYFCASSERYYYNEQFFGPGTRLTVL.

Comment on this clone: The same CDR3 is also encoded by other DNA sequences in this sample. The V call is TRBV6-1, the J call TRBJ1-1; 8 nucleotides line up with TRBD1. CDR3 size: 14 residues. Trimming removed 6 bases from V and 1 base from J; junction bases left unmatched: 4. The germline CDR1 and CDR2 sequences are MNHNS and SASEGT. The CDR3 nucleotides read TGTGCCAGCAGACTACAGGGGGAGAACACTGAAGCTTTCTTT. This gives the protein CASRLQGENTEAFF.

The chain links TRBV28 to TRBJ1-6, with a tentative D call TRBD1 (5 bases). Trimming took off 10 bases at V and 0 bases at J, with 25 bases between the two ends. The CDR3 runs 19 residues. Looked up from germline, CDR1 is MDHEN and CDR2 is SYDVKM. The CDR3 region is CATQLEILGRSSYNSPLHF. The CDR3 DNA follows: TGTGCCACCCAGTTGGAGATCCTGGGGCGGAGCTCCTATAATTCACCCCTCCACTTT.

V and J are TRBV9 and TRBJ2-5, with 7 bases aligning to TRBD2. This CDR3 is built from 14 residues. Trimming at V came to 0 bases and at J to 1 base, leaving 0 bases not matched to a gene. Per the germline V gene, CDR1 is SGDLS and CDR2 is YYNGEE. This chain's CDR3 is CASSVAGGQETQYF. The CDR3 DNA follows: TGTGCCAGCAGCGTAGCGGGGGGCCAAGAGACCCAGTACTTC.

This clone is classed as medium-sized. The chain has TRBV19 and TRBJ2-2; D is ambiguous. The CDR3 is 14 amino acids. Germline V gene data show CDR1 as LNHDA and CDR2 as SQIVND (reference sequence). Trimming shortened V by 4 bases and J by 1 base, and 7 bases separated the two germline ends. CDR3: CASSRSLNTGELFF. CDR3 DNA sequence: TGTGCCAGTAGTAGGTCTTTGAACACCGGGGAGCTGTTTTTT. Complete variable domain (other parts from reference TRBV19 and TRBJ2-2): DGGITQSPKYLFRKEGQNVTLSCEQNLNHDAMYWYRQDPGQGLRLIYYSQIVNDFQKGDIAEGYSVSREKKESFPLTVTSAQKNPTAFYLCASSRSLNTGELFFGEGSRLTVL.

This clone has just a few counts. Sequence at one end of the junction differs from germline and may be a read error. The chain combines TRBV6-6 with TRBJ2-7; 9 bases fit TRBD1. The CDR3 is 14 residues long. Germline CDR1 is MNHNY and CDR2 is SVGAGI (reference sequence). The DNA of the CDR3 is TGTGCCATCAGTGCCCGGGGACAGGGTGACGAGCAGTACTTC. It is translated as CAISARGQGDEQYF.

Within the sample, this clone is medium-sized (0.01 to 0.1%). The J gene is TRBJ1-4, the V gene TRBV28, with D unclear. Trimming removed 5 bases at V and 7 bases at J, with 14 bases between. The CDR3 runs 14 residues. Germline assignment: CDR1 MDHEN and CDR2 SYDVKM. In DNA, the CDR3 is TGTGCCAGCAGTATACCCCGGTCGGGTGAAAAACTGTTTTTT. The encoded protein is CASSIPRSGEKLFF. The variable domain in full, completed from reference TRBV28 and TRBJ1-4, reads DVKVTQSSRYLVKRTGEKVFLECVQDMDHENMFWYRQDPGLGLRLIYFSYDVKMKEKGDIPEGYSVSREKKERFSLILESASTNQTSMYLCASSIPRSGEKLFFGSGTQLSVL.

The V and J genes are TRBV6-9 and TRBJ1-2, with no clear D. Trimming removed 3 bases at V and 6 bases at J, with 8 bases between. CDR3 length: 12 amino acids. CDR1 is MNHGY, CDR2 SVAAGI, per germline. CDR3 bases: TGTGCCAGCAGTTACTTTGGACATGGCTACACCTTC. Protein: CASSYFGHGYTF.

This clone was found a few times. The V gene is TRBV20-1, the J gene TRBJ1-1, with TRBD1 matching 7 bases. V shed 4 bases and J 11 bases; nucleotides not matched to a gene: 7. Germline V gives CDR1 DFQATT, CDR2 SNEGSKA (reference sequence). The length of the CDR3 is 11 residues. The CDR3 sequence: CSATRQGEAFF. In nucleotides, the CDR3 is TGCAGTGCTACCAGACAGGGAGAGGCTTTCTTT.

There are a few counts of this clone. The genes are TRBV2 and TRBJ2-7; TRBD2 might be the D (6 bases). The CDR3 spans 13 residues. Germline CDR1 reads SNHLY; CDR2 reads FYNNEI. Trimming removed 5 bases from V and 4 bases from J, with 12 bases in between. The chain's CDR3 is CASSPGTLYEQYF. CDR3 DNA: TGTGCCAGCAGTCCCGGGACTTTGTACGAGCAGTACTTC.

This clone was seen more than once but under ten times. The chain recombines TRBV14 with TRBJ1-1; D is undetermined. V was trimmed by 2 bases and J by 3 bases, leaving 22 bases between them. The CDR3 has 18 amino acids. Germline V gives CDR1 SGHDN, CDR2 FVKESK. CDR3 region: CASSQTLNRGMWDTEAFF. As DNA, the CDR3 is TGTGCCAGCAGCCAAACTCTTAACCGAGGAATGTGGGACACTGAAGCTTTCTTT.

The gene calls are TRBV2 and TRBJ2-7; D unclear. CDR3 size: 14 residues. V dropped 7 bases and J dropped 2 bases, with 15 bases sitting between them. Germline V gene sequence: CDR1 SNHLY, CDR2 FYNNEI. The CDR3 DNA is TGTGCCAGCAACCGTGACAATCTCCCCTACGAGCAGTACTTC. Encoded protein: CASNRDNLPYEQYF.

V gene TRBV4-3 combines with J gene TRBJ1-2; D is possibly TRBD1 (6 bases). Germline CDR1 is LGHNA and CDR2 is YSLEER. The CDR3 sequence is 16 residues long. With 0 bases removed from V and 8 bases from J, the gap between germline ends came to 19 bases. The CDR3 nucleotides are TGCGCCAGCAGCCAAGAGGGCGCTCAGGGGTTGCTAGGCTACACCTTC. It codes for CASSQEGAQGLLGYTF.